Sequencing of this TCR beta chain was carried out in a study of blood T cell repertoires in COVID-19. Sequencing was performed with immunoSEQ multiplex PCR; in TCRdb, only in-frame clones are kept and a portion is missing. The data contain just over 150,000 clones, 80% to 95% of them seen just once; the ten biggest clones take up roughly 4.5%. The CDR3 covers 17 residues. Germline CDR1 is SGHDT and CDR2 is YYEEEE. Trimming took 2 bases from V and 0 from J; bases not matched to a gene: 6. The V and J genes are TRBV5-6 and TRBJ2-3; 10 nucleotides line up with TRBD2. The material sequenced was peripheral blood. The clonotype originates from a woman between 50 and 59 years old with acute or convalescent COVID-19. DNA of the CDR3: TGTGCCAGCAGCTTTCGTGGACTAGCGGCTAGCACAGATACGCAGTATTTT. Amino acid sequence: CASSFRGLAASTDTQYF. The full variable domain, rest sourced from reference TRBV5-6 and TRBJ2-3, is DAGVTQSPTHLIKTRGQQVTLRCSPKSGHDTVSWYQQALGQGPQFIFQYYEEEERQRGNFPDRFSGHQFPNYSSELNVNALLLGDSALYLCASSFRGLAASTDTQYFGPGTRLTVL.